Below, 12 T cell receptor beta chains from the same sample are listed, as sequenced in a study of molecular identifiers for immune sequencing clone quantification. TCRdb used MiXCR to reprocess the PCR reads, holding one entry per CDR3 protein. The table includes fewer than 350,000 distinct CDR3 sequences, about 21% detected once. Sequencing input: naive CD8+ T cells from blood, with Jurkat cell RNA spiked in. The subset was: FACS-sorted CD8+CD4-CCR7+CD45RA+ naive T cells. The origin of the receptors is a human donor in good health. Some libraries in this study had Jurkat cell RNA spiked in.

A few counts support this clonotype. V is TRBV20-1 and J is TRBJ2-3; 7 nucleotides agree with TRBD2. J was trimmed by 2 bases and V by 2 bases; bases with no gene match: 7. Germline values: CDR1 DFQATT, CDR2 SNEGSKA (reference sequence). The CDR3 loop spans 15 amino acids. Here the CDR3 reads CSARSPSGVTDTQYF. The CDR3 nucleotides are TGCAGTGCTAGATCCCCGAGCGGGGTCACAGATACGCAGTATTTT.

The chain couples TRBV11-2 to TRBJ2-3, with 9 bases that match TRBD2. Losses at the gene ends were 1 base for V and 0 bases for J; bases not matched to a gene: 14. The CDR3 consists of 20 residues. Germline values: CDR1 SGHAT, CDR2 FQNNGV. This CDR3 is CASSLVPILAGDPSTDTQYF. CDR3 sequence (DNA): TGTGCCAGCAGCTTAGTGCCGATCTTAGCGGGAGACCCTAGCACAGATACGCAGTATTTT.

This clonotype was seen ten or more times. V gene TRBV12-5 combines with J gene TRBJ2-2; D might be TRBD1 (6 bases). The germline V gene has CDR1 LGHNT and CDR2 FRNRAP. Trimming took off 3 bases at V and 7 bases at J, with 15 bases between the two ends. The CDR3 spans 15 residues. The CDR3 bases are TGTGCTAGTGGTTTCCCGCCAGGGGACGGCGGGGAGCTGTTTTTT. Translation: CASGFPPGDGGELFF.

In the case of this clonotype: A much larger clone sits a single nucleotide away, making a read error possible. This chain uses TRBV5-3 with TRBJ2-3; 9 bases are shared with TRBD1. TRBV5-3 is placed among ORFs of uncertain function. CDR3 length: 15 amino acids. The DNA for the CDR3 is TGTTCCAGCAGCTACACCTTACAGGGGGCTGATACGCAGTATTTT. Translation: CSSSYTLQGADTQYF.

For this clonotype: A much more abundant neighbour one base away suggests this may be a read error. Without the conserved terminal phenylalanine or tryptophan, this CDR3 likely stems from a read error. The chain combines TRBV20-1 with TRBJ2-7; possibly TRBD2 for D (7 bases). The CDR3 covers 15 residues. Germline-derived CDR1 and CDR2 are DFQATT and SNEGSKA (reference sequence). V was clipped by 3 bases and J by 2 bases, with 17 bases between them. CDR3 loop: CSASWGRGAAYEQYL. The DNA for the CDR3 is TGCAGTGCTAGTTGGGGACGGGGGGCGGCCTACGAGCAGTACCTC.

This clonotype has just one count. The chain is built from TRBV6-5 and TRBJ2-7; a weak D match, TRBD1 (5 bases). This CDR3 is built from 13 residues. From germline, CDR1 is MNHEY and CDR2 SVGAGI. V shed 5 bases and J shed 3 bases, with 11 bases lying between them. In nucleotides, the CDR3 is TGTGCCAGCAGTGCGACAAGGGGCTACGAGCAGTACTTC. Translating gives CASSATRGYEQYF.

CDR3 nucleotide sequence: TGTGCCAGCAGCCTGACTAGCCCCGGGGAGCTGTTTTTT. Translating gives CASSLTSPGELFF. The J gene is TRBJ2-2, the V gene TRBV11-2; 7 bases align to TRBD2. The germline gives CDR1 SGHAT, CDR2 FQNNGV. This CDR3 has 13 residues. Trimming at V came to 5 bases and at J to 6 bases, leaving 3 bases not matched to a gene.

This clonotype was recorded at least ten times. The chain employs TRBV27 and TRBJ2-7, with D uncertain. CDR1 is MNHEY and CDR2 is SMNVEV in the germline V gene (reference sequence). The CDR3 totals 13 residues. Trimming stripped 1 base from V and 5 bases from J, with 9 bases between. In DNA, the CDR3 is TGTGCCAGCAGTTTATTAGGCAACAACGAGCAGTACTTC. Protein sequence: CASSLLGNNEQYF.

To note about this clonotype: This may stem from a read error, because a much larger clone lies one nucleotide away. The CDR3 nucleotides read TGTGCCAGCAGCTTAGCCGCTACGAGAGGGAATGAGCAGTCCTTC. Amino acid sequence: CASSLAATRGNEQSF. The V and J genes are TRBV7-9 and TRBJ2-1, with a possible D match to TRBD2 (5 bases). The CDR3 length is 15 residues. The germline CDR1 and CDR2 sequences are SEHNR and FQNEAQ (reference sequence).

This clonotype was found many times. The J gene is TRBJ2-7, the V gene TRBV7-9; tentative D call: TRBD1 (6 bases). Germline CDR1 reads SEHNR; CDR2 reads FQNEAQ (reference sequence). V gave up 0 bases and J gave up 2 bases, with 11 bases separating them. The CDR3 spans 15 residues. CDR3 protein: CASSLAGGGPYEQYF. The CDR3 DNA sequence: TGTGCCAGCAGCTTAGCTGGGGGCGGCCCCTACGAGCAGTACTTC.

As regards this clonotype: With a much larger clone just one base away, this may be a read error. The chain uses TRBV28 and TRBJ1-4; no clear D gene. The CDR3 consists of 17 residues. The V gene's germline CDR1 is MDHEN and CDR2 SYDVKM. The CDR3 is CASSRTSGGQHNEELFF. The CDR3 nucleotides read TGTGCCAGCAGCCGAACCTCAGGTGGGCAGCACAATGAAGAACTGTTTTTT.

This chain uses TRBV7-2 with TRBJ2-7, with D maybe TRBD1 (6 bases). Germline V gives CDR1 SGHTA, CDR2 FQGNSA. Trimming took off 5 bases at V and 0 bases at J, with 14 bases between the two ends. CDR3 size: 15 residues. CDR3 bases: TGTGCCAGCAGCATGCGACAGGTTAGCTCCTACGAGCAGTACTTC. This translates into CASSMRQVSSYEQYF. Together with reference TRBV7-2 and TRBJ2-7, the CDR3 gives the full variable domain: GAGVSQSPSNKVTEKGKDVELRCDPISGHTALYWYRQSLGQGLEFLIYFQGNSAPDKSGLPSDRFSAERTGGSVSTLTIQRTQQEDSAVYLCASSMRQVSSYEQYFGPGTRLTVT.